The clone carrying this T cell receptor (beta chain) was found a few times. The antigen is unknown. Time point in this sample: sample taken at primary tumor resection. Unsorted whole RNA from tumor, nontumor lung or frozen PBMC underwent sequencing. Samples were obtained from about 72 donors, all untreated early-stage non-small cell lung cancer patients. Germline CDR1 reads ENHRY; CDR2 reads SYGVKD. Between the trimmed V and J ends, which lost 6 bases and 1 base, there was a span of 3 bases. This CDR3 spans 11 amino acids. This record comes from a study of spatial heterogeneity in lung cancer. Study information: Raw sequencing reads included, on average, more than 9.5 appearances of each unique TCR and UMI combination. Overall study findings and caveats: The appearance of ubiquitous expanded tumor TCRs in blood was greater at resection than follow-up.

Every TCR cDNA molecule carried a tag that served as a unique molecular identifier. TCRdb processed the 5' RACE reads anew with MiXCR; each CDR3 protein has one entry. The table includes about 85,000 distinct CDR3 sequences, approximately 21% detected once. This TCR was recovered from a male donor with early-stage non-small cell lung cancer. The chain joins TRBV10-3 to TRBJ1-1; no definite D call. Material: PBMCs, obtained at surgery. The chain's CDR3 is CAIRENTEAFF. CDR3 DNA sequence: TGTGCCATCAGGGAGAACACTGAAGCTTTCTTT.